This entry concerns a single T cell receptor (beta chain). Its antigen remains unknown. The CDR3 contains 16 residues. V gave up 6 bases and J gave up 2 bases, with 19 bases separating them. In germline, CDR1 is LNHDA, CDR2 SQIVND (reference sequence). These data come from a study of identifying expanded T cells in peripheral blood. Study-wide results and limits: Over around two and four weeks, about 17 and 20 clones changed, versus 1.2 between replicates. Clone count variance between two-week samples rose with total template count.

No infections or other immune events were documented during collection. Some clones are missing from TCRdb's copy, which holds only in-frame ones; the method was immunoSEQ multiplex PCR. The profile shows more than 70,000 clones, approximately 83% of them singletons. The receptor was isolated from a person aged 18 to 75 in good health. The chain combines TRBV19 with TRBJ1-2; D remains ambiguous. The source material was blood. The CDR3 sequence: CASRPTDTVLNYGYTF. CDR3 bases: TGTGCCAGTAGACCCACCGACACCGTGCTAAACTATGGCTACACCTTC.